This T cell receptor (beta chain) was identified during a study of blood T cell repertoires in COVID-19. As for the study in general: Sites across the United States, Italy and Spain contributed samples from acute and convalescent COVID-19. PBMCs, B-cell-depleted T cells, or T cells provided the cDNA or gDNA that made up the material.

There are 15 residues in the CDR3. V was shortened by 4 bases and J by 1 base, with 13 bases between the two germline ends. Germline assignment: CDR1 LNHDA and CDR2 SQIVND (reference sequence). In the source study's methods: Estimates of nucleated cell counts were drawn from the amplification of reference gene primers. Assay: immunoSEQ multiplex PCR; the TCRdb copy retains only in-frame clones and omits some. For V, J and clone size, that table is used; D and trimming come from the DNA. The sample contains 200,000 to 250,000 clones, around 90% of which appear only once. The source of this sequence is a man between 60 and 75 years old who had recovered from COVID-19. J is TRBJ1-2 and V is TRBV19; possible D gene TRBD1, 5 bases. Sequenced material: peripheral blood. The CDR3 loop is CASSTDRKLNYGYTF. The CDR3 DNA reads TGTGCCAGTAGTACTGACAGAAAACTTAACTATGGCTACACCTTC.